A single sample is the source of the 9 T cell receptor beta chains below, sequenced in a study of T cell responses to AZD1222 COVID-19 vaccine. Assay: immunoSEQ multiplex PCR; the TCRdb copy retains only in-frame clones and omits some. The repertoire holds 120,000 to 150,000 clones, with 88% as singletons. This specimen consisted of peripheral blood, obtained 28 days after the second dose of the MenACWY control vaccine. These receptors originate from an adult who received the MenACWY meningococcal vaccine as a control.

V gene TRBV7-2 combines with J gene TRBJ2-7, with TRBD1 identical over 11 bases. This CDR3 contains 15 residues. The germline V gene encodes CDR1 SGHTA and CDR2 FQGNSA. The ends lost 4 bases at V and 6 bases at J; junction bases unmatched: 8. DNA of the CDR3: TGTGCCAGCAGCTCGAGTGGGACAGGGGGTCTCGAGCAGTACTTC. It is translated as CASSSSGTGGLEQYF.

The rearrangement uses TRBV30 and TRBJ2-1, with 8 nucleotides matching TRBD1. The length of the CDR3 is 14 residues. Germline CDR1 reads GTSNPN; CDR2 reads SVGIG (reference sequence). The ends lost 7 bases at V and 7 bases at J; junction bases unmatched: 12. Here the CDR3 DNA reads TGTGCCTTGGAAGCAGGGGGCGCTAAGAATGAGCAGTTCTTC. Its translation: CALEAGGAKNEQFF.

The rearrangement links TRBV30 to TRBJ1-1; D unclear. CDR3 length: 11 residues. Germline V gene lookup returns CDR1 GTSNPN and CDR2 SVGIG (reference sequence). Trimming left V 5 bases short and J 0 bases short, with 4 bases between. CDR3 nucleotide sequence: TGTGCCTGGTCGGTGAACACTGAAGCTTTCTTT. Amino acids: CAWSVNTEAFF.

The V call is TRBV2, the J call TRBJ2-2, with no clear D. This CDR3 has 12 residues. V lost 3 bases and J 6 bases, leaving 5 bases between the germline ends. Germline V lookup: CDR1 SNHLY, CDR2 FYNNEI. The CDR3 bases are TGTGCCAGCAGTGAGGGTCCCGGGGAGCTGTTTTTT. This codes for CASSEGPGELFF.

The chain employs TRBV30 and TRBJ2-5; D gene ambiguous. Germline CDR1 GTSNPN, CDR2 SVGIG (reference sequence). This CDR3 has 15 residues. V was shortened by 2 bases and J by 2 bases, with 15 bases between the two germline ends. CDR3 sequence (DNA): TGTGCCTGGAGTCGAAAGTCGGACCAACAAGAGACCCAGTACTTC. It translates to CAWSRKSDQQETQYF.

This chain joins TRBV6-5 and TRBJ1-1, with 8 bases lining up with TRBD1. The CDR3 covers 15 residues. Germline CDR1 MNHEY, CDR2 SVGAGI. V was pared by 6 bases and J by 1 base, with 7 bases of the junction left unmatched. The CDR3 DNA follows: TGTGCCAGCAGACAGACAGGGACAGGGAACACTGAAGCTTTCTTT. This gives the protein CASRQTGTGNTEAFF.

This clone was counted between two and nine times. The chain links TRBV7-8 to TRBJ1-3; D is unresolved. V was pared by 5 bases and J by 0 bases, with 11 bases between. This CDR3 is 15 amino acids long. CDR1 is SGHVS, CDR2 FQNEAQ, per germline. For the CDR3, the DNA is TGTGCCAGCAGCGCGAGACGGCCCTCTGGAAACACCATATATTTT. It specifies CASSARRPSGNTIYF.

J is TRBJ2-7 and V is TRBV7-3; weak D call: TRBD1 (6 bases). CDR3 length: 18 residues. Per germline, CDR1 SGHTA and CDR2 FQGTGA. V was trimmed by 7 bases and J by 0 bases, leaving 25 bases between them. The chain's CDR3 is CASTTTGGYLRSSYEQYF. The CDR3 DNA reads TGTGCCAGCACCACAACTGGGGGCTATCTCAGGAGCTCCTACGAGCAGTACTTC.

The J gene is TRBJ2-5, the V gene TRBV5-1, with 7 bases aligning to TRBD1. This CDR3 comprises 16 residues. The V and J ends lost 0 bases and 5 bases, in that order; junction bases with no gene match: 10. Germline CDR1 reads SGHRS; CDR2 reads YFSETQ. CDR3 nucleotide sequence: TGCGCCAGCAGCTTGGGGCTCCGACAGGGCGGGGAGACCCAGTACTTC. This gives the protein CASSLGLRQGGETQYF.